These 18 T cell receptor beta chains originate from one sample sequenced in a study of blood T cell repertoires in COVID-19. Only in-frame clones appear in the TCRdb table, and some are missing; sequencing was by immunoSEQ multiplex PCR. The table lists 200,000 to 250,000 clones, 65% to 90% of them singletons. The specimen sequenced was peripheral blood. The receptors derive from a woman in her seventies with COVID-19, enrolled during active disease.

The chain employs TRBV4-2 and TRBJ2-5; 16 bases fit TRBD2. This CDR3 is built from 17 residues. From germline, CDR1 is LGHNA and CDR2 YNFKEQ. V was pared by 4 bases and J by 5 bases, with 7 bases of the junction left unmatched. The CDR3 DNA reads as TGTGCCAGCAGCCCCGGGACTAGCGGGAGGGCCCGGGAGACCCAGTACTTC. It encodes CASSPGTSGRARETQYF.

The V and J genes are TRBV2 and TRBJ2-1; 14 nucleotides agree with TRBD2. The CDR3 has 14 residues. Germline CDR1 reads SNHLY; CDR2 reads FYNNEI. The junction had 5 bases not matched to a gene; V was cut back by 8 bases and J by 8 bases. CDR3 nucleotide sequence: TGTGCCAGCCTGACTAGCGGGGGGGCCGATGAGCAGTTCTTC. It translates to CASLTSGGADEQFF.

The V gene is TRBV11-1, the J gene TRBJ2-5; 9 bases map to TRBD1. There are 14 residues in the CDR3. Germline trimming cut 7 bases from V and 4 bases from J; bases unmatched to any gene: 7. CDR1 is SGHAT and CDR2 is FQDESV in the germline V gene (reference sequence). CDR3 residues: CASTGQGRGETQYF. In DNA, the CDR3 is TGTGCCAGCACCGGACAGGGGCGGGGAGAGACCCAGTACTTC.

The CDR3 bases are TGCGCCAGCAGCTCCAGTTACGAGCAGTACTTC. Amino acids: CASSSSYEQYF. The V gene is TRBV5-1, the J gene TRBJ2-7; D is uncertain. The CDR3 consists of 11 residues. CDR1 is SGHRS and CDR2 is YFSETQ in the germline V gene. Trimming stripped 3 bases from V and 4 bases from J, with 5 bases between.

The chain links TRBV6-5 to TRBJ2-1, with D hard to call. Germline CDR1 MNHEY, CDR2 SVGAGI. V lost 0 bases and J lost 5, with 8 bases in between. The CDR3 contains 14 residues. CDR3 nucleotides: TGTGCCAGCAGTTACTCGCACTACAACAATGAGCAGTTCTTC. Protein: CASSYSHYNNEQFF.

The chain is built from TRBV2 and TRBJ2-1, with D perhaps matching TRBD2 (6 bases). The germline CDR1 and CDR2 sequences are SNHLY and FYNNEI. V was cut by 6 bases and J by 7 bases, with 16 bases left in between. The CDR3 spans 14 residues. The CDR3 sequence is CASSSGAGYNEQFF. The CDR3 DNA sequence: TGTGCCAGCAGCTCGGGAGCGGGTTATAATGAGCAGTTCTTC.

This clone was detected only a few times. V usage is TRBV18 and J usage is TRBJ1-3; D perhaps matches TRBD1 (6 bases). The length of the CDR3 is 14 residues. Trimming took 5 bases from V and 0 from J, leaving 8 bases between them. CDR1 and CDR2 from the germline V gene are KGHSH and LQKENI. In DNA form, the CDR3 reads TGTGCCAGCTCAGCAGGGGTCTCTGGAAACACCATATATTTT. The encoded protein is CASSAGVSGNTIYF.

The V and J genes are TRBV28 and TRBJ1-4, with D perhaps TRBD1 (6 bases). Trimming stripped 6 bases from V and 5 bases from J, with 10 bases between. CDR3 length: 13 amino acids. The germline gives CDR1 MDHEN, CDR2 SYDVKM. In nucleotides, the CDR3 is TGTGCCAGCAGAAGGACAGAGAATGAAAAACTGTTTTTT. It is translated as CASRRTENEKLFF.

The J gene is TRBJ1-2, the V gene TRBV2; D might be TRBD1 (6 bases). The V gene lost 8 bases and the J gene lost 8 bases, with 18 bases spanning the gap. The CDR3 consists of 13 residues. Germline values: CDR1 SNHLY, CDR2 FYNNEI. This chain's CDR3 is CASDRDTFRGYTF. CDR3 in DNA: TGTGCCAGCGACCGGGACACCTTTCGCGGCTACACCTTC.

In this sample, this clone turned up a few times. The CDR3 bases are TGTGCCAGCAGCAGGACTCTACCGTATGGCTACACCTTC. Translation gives CASSRTLPYGYTF. The rearrangement uses TRBV6-2 or TRBV6-3 and TRBJ1-2; D is undetermined. Trimming shortened V by 6 bases and J by 5 bases, and 13 bases separated the two germline ends. The germline V gene has CDR1 MNHEY and CDR2 SVGEGT. The CDR3 runs 13 residues.

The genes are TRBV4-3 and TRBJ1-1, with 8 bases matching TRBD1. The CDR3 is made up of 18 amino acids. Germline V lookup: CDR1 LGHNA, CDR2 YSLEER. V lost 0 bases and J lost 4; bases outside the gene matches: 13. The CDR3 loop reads CASSQELRRGLFSTEAFF. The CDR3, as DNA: TGCGCCAGCAGCCAAGAACTTCGCAGGGGGCTATTCAGCACTGAAGCTTTCTTT.

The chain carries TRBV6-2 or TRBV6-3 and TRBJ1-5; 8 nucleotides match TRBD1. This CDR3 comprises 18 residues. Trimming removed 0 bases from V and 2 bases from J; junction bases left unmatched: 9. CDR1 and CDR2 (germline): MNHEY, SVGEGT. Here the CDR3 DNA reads TGTGCCAGCAGTTACTCCGACAGGGGAGTTTTTCGCAATCAGCCCCAGCATTTT. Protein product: CASSYSDRGVFRNQPQHF.

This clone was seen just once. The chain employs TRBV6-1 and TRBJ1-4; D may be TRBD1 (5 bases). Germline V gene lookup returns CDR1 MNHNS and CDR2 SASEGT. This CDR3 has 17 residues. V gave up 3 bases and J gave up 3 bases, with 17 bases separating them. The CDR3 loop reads CASSDWKGIRANEKLFF. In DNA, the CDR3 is TGTGCCAGCAGTGATTGGAAGGGGATAAGAGCTAATGAAAAACTGTTTTTT.

Here the CDR3 reads CASSLQGSGNTIYF. CDR3 bases: TGCGCCAGCAGCCTACAGGGGTCTGGAAACACCATATATTTT. The chain has TRBV5-1 and TRBJ1-3; 7 bases agree with TRBD1. Losses at the gene ends were 4 bases for V and 1 base for J; bases not matched to a gene: 2. Per the germline V gene, CDR1 is SGHRS and CDR2 is YFSETQ. CDR3 size: 14 residues.

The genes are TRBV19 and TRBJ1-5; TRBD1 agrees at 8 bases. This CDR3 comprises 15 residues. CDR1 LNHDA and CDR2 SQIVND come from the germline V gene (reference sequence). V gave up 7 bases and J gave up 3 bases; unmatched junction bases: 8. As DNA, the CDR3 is TGTGCCAGTACCAAACAGGGGGTTAACAATCAGCCCCAGCATTTT. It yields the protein CASTKQGVNNQPQHF.

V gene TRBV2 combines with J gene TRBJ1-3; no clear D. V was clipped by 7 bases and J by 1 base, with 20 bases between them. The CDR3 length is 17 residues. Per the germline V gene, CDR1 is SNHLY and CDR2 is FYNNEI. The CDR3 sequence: CASTIRGSTTSGNTIYF. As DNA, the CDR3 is TGTGCCAGCACCATTAGAGGCAGCACAACTTCTGGAAACACCATATATTTT.

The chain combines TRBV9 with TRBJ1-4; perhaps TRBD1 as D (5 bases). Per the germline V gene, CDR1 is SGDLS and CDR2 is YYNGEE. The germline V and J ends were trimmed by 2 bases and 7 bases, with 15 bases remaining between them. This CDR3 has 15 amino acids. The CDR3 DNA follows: TGTGCCAGCAGCGTCGACGGGGGTAGGGCTGAAAAACTGTTTTTT. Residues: CASSVDGGRAEKLFF.

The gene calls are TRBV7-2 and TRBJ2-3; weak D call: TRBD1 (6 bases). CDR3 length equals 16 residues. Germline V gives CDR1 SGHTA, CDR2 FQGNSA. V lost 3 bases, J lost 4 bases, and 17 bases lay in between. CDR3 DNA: TGTGCCAGCAGCTTGAGATCAACAGGGTGGGCAGATACGCAGTATTTT. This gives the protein CASSLRSTGWADTQYF.